This is a list of T cell receptor beta chains from one sample in a study of blood T cell repertoires in COVID-19. The data were produced by immunoSEQ multiplex PCR, yet TCRdb's version contains in-frame clones alone and is incomplete. The table records under 85,000 clones, about 90% of them present only once. Material for sequencing was peripheral blood. The source of these receptors is a man older than 75 in a cohort sampled during active COVID-19. The CDR3 runs from the conserved cysteine through the conserved F or W. D genes are given only for firm matches. Clone size appears in some rows only: once, few, many, or a class for an expanded clone.

v_call,d_call,clone_size,j_call,cdr3_nt,cdr3_aa
TRBV2,.,.,TRBJ2-7,TGTGCCAGCAACCAACACTCCTACGAGCAGTACTTC,CASNQHSYEQYF
TRBV19,TRBD1,once,TRBJ1-6,TGTGCCAGTAGTCTTAGGGGGACAGTCTCCTATAATTCACCCCTCCACTTT,CASSLRGTVSYNSPLHF
TRBV5-1,TRBD1,.,TRBJ2-5,TGCGCCAGCAATCAGGGGGCAGGACCCCAAGAGACCCAGTACTTC,CASNQGAGPQETQYF
TRBV7-9,.,.,TRBJ1-6,TGTGCCAGCAGCTTGGGGGCAGGATCCAATTCACCCCTCCACTTT,CASSLGAGSNSPLHF
TRBV19,.,.,TRBJ1-5,TGTGCCAGTAGTATGCTCCCAGGGATTTTCGGTCAGCCCCAGCATTTT,CASSMLPGIFGQPQHF
TRBV7-6,.,.,TRBJ1-1,TGTGCCAGCAGCTTAGGGGGCAGCAAAGCTTTCTTT,CASSLGGSKAFF
TRBV2,.,.,TRBJ1-2,TGTGCCAGCAGTGAAAACCGGGAAGATACGGATGGCTACACCTTC,CASSENREDTDGYTF
TRBV21-1,.,.,TRBJ2-2,TGTGCCAGCAGCGACAGGGAGAACACCGGGGAGCTGTTTTTT,CASSDRENTGELFF
TRBV7-2,.,.,TRBJ2-2,TGTGCCAGCAGCGAGAGGAGGTCAGGCAGCCGGGAGCTGTTTTTT,CASSERRSGSRELFF
TRBV7-9,TRBD2,.,TRBJ2-3,TGTGCCAGCAGCTTATCCCTAGCGGGGGGTCGCGGGCAGTATTTT,CASSLSLAGGRGQYF
TRBV24-1,.,.,TRBJ2-1,TGTGCCACCAGCGAGCGGAACTACAATGAGCAGTTCTTC,CATSERNYNEQFF
TRBV15,.,few,TRBJ1-6,TGTGCCACCAGCAGAGGAGCTGAGGGTTCACCCCTCCACTTT,CATSRGAEGSPLHF
TRBV6-6,TRBD1,.,TRBJ2-3,TGTGCCAGCAGTTTATCCAGGGGGCATGGCACAGATACGCAGTATTTT,CASSLSRGHGTDTQYF
TRBV6-5,TRBD2,.,TRBJ2-1,TGTGCCAGCAGTTACTACAGCGGGGGGGCCTACAATGAGCAGTTCTTC,CASSYYSGGAYNEQFF
TRBV11-1,.,once,TRBJ2-7,TGTGCCAGCAGCTTTGCAGGGGGGCGTATAGTCGAGCAGTACTTC,CASSFAGGRIVEQYF
TRBV29-1,TRBD2,.,TRBJ2-2,TGCAGCGCTGCGGGGGGGAACACCGGGGAGCTGTTTTTT,CSAAGGNTGELFF
TRBV29-1,.,once,TRBJ2-5,TGCAGCGTTGCGGGGGTTGAAGGGCGAGAGACCCAGTACTTC,CSVAGVEGRETQYF
TRBV5-6,TRBD1,.,TRBJ1-1,TGTGCCAGCAGCTTACGGCACAGGGGGCCGAACACTGAAGCTTTCTTT,CASSLRHRGPNTEAFF
TRBV6-5,.,.,TRBJ2-7,TGTGCCAGCAGCGGGGGATTCTCCTACGAGCAGTACTTC,CASSGGFSYEQYF
TRBV5-6,.,.,TRBJ1-1,TGTGCCAGCAGCTTGGTGGGGGAGGGTAGAACTGAAGCTTTCTTT,CASSLVGEGRTEAFF
TRBV7-2,TRBD2,once,TRBJ2-1,TGTGCCAGCAGCCCCCGGGGAGCGGGGGTTGAGCAGTTCTTC,CASSPRGAGVEQFF
TRBV10-3,TRBD1,.,TRBJ1-6,TGTGCCATCAGTGGACAGGGTGAGACCTATAATTCACCCCTCCACTTT,CAISGQGETYNSPLHF
TRBV6-9,TRBD2,.,TRBJ2-3,TGTGCCAGCAGTTCGGGAGGGGGGGCCTCAGATACGCAGTATTTT,CASSSGGGASDTQYF
TRBV5-1,TRBD1,.,TRBJ2-5,TGCGCCAGCAGCTTGACCTCTGACAGGGGGCTTGAGGAGACCCAGTACTTC,CASSLTSDRGLEETQYF
TRBV19,TRBD1,.,TRBJ1-5,TGTGCCAGTCGAGGGACAGGGGTTAGCAATCAGCCCCAGCATTTT,CASRGTGVSNQPQHF
TRBV28,.,.,TRBJ1-1,TGTGCCAGCAGAGGGGGCACTGAAGCTTTCTTT,CASRGGTEAFF
TRBV6-5,TRBD1,.,TRBJ2-3,TGTGCCAGCAGTCGGACAGGGAGCACAGATACGCAGTATTTT,CASSRTGSTDTQYF
TRBV29-1,.,.,TRBJ2-3,TGCAGCGTTGGAACAGGAGGGAGCACAGATACGCAGTATTTT,CSVGTGGSTDTQYF
TRBV7-3,.,.,TRBJ1-1,TGTGCCAGCAGCTTAAGAGGGAGGGGAACTGAAGCTTTCTTT,CASSLRGRGTEAFF
TRBV2,.,.,TRBJ1-1,TGTGCCAGCAGAGGGGATGTCTGGATTGCTTTCTTT,CASRGDVWIAFF
TRBV27,TRBD1,.,TRBJ1-2,TGTGCCAGCAGTTGGGACAGGGTCGGCGGCTACACCTTC,CASSWDRVGGYTF
TRBV6-5,.,few,TRBJ1-6,TGTGCCAGCAGCCTACGACAGGTTGATTCACCCCTCCACTTT,CASSLRQVDSPLHF
TRBV9,TRBD1,.,TRBJ2-1,TGTGCCAGCAGCGTTGGGCAGGGGGTCGCCTACAATGAGCAGTTCTTC,CASSVGQGVAYNEQFF
TRBV7-2,TRBD1,few,TRBJ1-2,TGTGCCAGCAGCTTAGGGGGACAGGGAGGGGCCTATGGCTACACCTTC,CASSLGGQGGAYGYTF
TRBV25-1,.,.,TRBJ1-3,TGTGCCAGCAGTGACGGACGGGGGGTCGGATCTGGAAACACCATATATTTT,CASSDGRGVGSGNTIYF
TRBV3-1/TRBV3-2,TRBD2,.,TRBJ2-3,TGTGCCAGCAGCCAAGACGGGGGGGCTAGCACAGATACGCAGTATTTT,CASSQDGGASTDTQYF
TRBV28,.,.,TRBJ2-3,TGTGCCAGCACCGCAAGGGCAGGGGTGGGCACAGATACGCAGTATTTT,CASTARAGVGTDTQYF
TRBV18,.,once,TRBJ1-3,TGTGCCAGCTCGACAGGCGCGTACTCTGGAAACACCATATATTTT,CASSTGAYSGNTIYF
TRBV19,TRBD2,.,TRBJ2-3,TGTGCCAGTAGTCCACGGACTAGCGGCCGTAGCACAGATACGCAGTATTTT,CASSPRTSGRSTDTQYF
TRBV4-2,.,.,TRBJ1-2,TGTGCCAGCAGCCAGTCGAACTATGGCTACACCTTC,CASSQSNYGYTF
TRBV5-1,TRBD1,.,TRBJ2-2,TGCGCCAGCAGCTCACCGGGACAGGGTGCCACCGGGGAGCTGTTTTTT,CASSSPGQGATGELFF
TRBV5-6,TRBD2,.,TRBJ2-5,TGTGCCAGCAGCTCCTGGGGGGGGTACCAAGAGACCCAGTACTTC,CASSSWGGYQETQYF